The rows below give T cell receptor beta chains drawn from one sample of a study of blood T cell repertoires in COVID-19. Data came from immunoSEQ multiplex PCR; TCRdb stores just in-frame clones and leaves some out. The sample lists about 230,000 clones, about 85% occurring once. The sample taken for sequencing was PBMCs or T cells enriched from blood (not recorded which). The receptors derive from a man between 25 and 39 years old who had recovered from COVID-19. Both conserved end residues are part of each CDR3. A D gene is named only where the DNA matches it firmly. Only some rows state a clone size, as once, few, many or a class for expanded clones.

clone size | CDR3 length | J gene | D gene | V gene | CDR3 DNA | CDR3 protein
- | 11 | TRBJ1-6 | - | TRBV12-3/TRBV12-4 | TGTGCCAGCAGAGGAGGTTCACCCCTCCACTTT | CASRGGSPLHF
- | 15 | TRBJ1-4 | - | TRBV4-2 | TGTGCCAGCAGCCAATCGTATAACTTCAATGAAAAACTGTTTTTT | CASSQSYNFNEKLFF
- | 18 | TRBJ2-2 | TRBD1 | TRBV7-2 | TGTGCCAGCGGCCAACCTCGGGACAGGTTTGTGAACACCGGGGAGCTGTTTTTT | CASGQPRDRFVNTGELFF
- | 16 | TRBJ1-6 | TRBD1 | TRBV4-3 | TGCGCCAGCAGCCTCGGAACCGGGACAGGGAATTCACCCCTCCACTTT | CASSLGTGTGNSPLHF
- | 16 | TRBJ1-1 | - | TRBV27 | TGTGCCAGCAGTCAGCCGGGACTATCGGGAAACACTGAAGCTTTCTTT | CASSQPGLSGNTEAFF
- | 22 | TRBJ2-3 | TRBD2 | TRBV27 | TGTGCCAACGCCCCCCCGCGCAGGACTAGCGGGAGGCCCGGTCCCCGCACAGATACGCAGTATTTT | CANAPPRRTSGRPGPRTDTQYF
- | 17 | TRBJ2-7 | TRBD2 | TRBV5-6 | TGTGCCAGCAGCTTGGAGATGGGACTAGCGGAGCCCTACGAGCAGTACTTC | CASSLEMGLAEPYEQYF
- | 16 | TRBJ2-5 | TRBD2 | TRBV9 | TGTGCCAGCAGTACATTAGCGGGGGGGCCGGGGGAGACCCAGTACTTC | CASSTLAGGPGETQYF
- | 15 | TRBJ2-1 | TRBD2 | TRBV5-1 | TGCGCCAGCAGCCTGGCAGCGGGAGGTTACAATGAGCAGTTCTTC | CASSLAAGGYNEQFF
- | 16 | TRBJ2-3 | TRBD1 | TRBV6-5 | TGTGCCAGCAGTTACAGTGGACAGGGGAGCACAGATACGCAGTATTTT | CASSYSGQGSTDTQYF
- | 16 | TRBJ2-4 | TRBD1 | TRBV5-8 | TGTGCCAGCAGCCCGAGGACAGGTCGCCCCAAAAACATTCAGTACTTC | CASSPRTGRPKNIQYF
- | 17 | TRBJ2-1 | TRBD2 | TRBV9 | TGTGCCAGCAGCGTAGCTTTTGCTAGCGGGGAGTACAATGAGCAGTTCTTC | CASSVAFASGEYNEQFF
- | 12 | TRBJ1-1 | - | TRBV3-1/TRBV3-2 | TGTGCCAGCAGCTCCCGACTGACTGAAGCTTTCTTT | CASSSRLTEAFF
few | 14 | TRBJ2-5 | - | TRBV5-1 | TGCGCCAGCAGCTTGGGGACAGAGGGAGAGACCCAGTACTTC | CASSLGTEGETQYF
- | 14 | TRBJ1-2 | - | TRBV7-2 | TGTGCCAGCAGCTTAGCCGACAGTAACTATGGCTACACCTTC | CASSLADSNYGYTF
- | 18 | TRBJ1-5 | - | TRBV6-2/TRBV6-3 | TGTGCCAGCAGCTCCTCCTCCGGGAGACGATTAGGGGGGGAGCCCCAGCATTTT | CASSSSSGRRLGGEPQHF
- | 12 | TRBJ2-1 | - | TRBV3-1/TRBV3-2 | TGTGCCAGCAGCCAAGACGGGAGCAGGGAGGTCTTC | CASSQDGSREVF
- | 15 | TRBJ1-5 | - | TRBV28 | TGTGCCAGCAGCTCAAGACTTTTGGGCAATCAGCCCCAGCATTTT | CASSSRLLGNQPQHF
- | 14 | TRBJ1-1 | - | TRBV7-9 | TGTGCCAGCAGCTTAGGGGGAGGCTACACCGAAGCTTTCTTT | CASSLGGGYTEAFF
- | 15 | TRBJ2-7 | - | TRBV28 | TGTGCCAGCCGTATGGGCTACCTCACCCCCTACGAGCAGTACTTC | CASRMGYLTPYEQYF
- | 16 | TRBJ1-1 | - | TRBV4-2 | TGTGCCAGCAGCCTGACATTGGACAAGCCGAACACTGAAGCTTTCTTT | CASSLTLDKPNTEAFF
- | 13 | TRBJ1-1 | - | TRBV28 | TGTGCCAGCAGTCTCGAAATCATCCAGGGGGCTTTCTTT | CASSLEIIQGAFF
- | 16 | TRBJ2-5 | TRBD2 | TRBV5-1 | TGCGCCAGCAGCTTGGCCACGGGAGGTTCTCAAGAGACCCAGTACTTC | CASSLATGGSQETQYF
- | 15 | TRBJ1-4 | - | TRBV28 | TGTGCCAGCAGTACCCCGGGATCCTCAGGTGAAAAACTGTTTTTT | CASSTPGSSGEKLFF
- | 19 | TRBJ1-6 | - | TRBV7-9 | TGTGCCAGCAGCTTACACGGGTCCGGTCAGGGAAGTTCGAATTCACCCCTCCACTTT | CASSLHGSGQGSSNSPLHF
few | 14 | TRBJ1-1 | - | TRBV6-2/TRBV6-3 | TGTGCCAGCAGTAGTTACTGGACAAACACTGAAGCTTTCTTT | CASSSYWTNTEAFF
- | 16 | TRBJ2-7 | - | TRBV28 | TGTGCCAGCAGTTCTGGGCAAGTGATTACCACCTACGAGCAGTACTTC | CASSSGQVITTYEQYF
once | 11 | TRBJ2-7 | TRBD2 | TRBV28 | TGTGCCAGCAGCCCGGGGGGAAGTGAATACTTC | CASSPGGSEYF
- | 12 | TRBJ2-1 | TRBD1 | TRBV30 | TGTGCCTGGAATCCCGGGACAGGGTCTGCGTTCTTC | CAWNPGTGSAFF
- | 13 | TRBJ1-1 | TRBD1 | TRBV28 | TGTGCCAGCCCCGGGACAGGGGACACTGAAGCTTTCTTT | CASPGTGDTEAFF
- | 13 | TRBJ1-5 | - | TRBV6-5 | TGTGCCAGCAGCCCAGGCGGGAATCAGCCCCAGCATTTT | CASSPGGNQPQHF
- | 16 | TRBJ2-2 | TRBD1 | TRBV9 | TGTGCCAGCAGCGTACCGGACAGGGGGAACACCGGGGAGCTGTTTTTT | CASSVPDRGNTGELFF
- | 17 | TRBJ1-2 | - | TRBV12-5 | TGTGCTAGTGGTTTGGTATATGGGCGTGCGGGTGATGGAGGCTACACCTTC | CASGLVYGRAGDGGYTF
- | 16 | TRBJ2-2 | - | TRBV30 | TGTGCCTGGACTCGGGGGAGTAGCCCGAACACCGGGGAGCTGTTTTTT | CAWTRGSSPNTGELFF
- | 15 | TRBJ2-5 | TRBD2 | TRBV4-2 | TGTGCCAGCGGACTACTAGCGGGGGGACAAGAGACCCAGTACTTC | CASGLLAGGQETQYF
- | 17 | TRBJ2-2 | - | TRBV27 | TGTGCCAGCAGTTTACTGTCTAGGAGGGTGGACACCGGGGAGCTGTTTTTT | CASSLLSRRVDTGELFF
once | 16 | TRBJ2-1 | TRBD2 | TRBV9 | TGTGCCAGCAGCGTAGAATTGTCTAGCGGTTTGAATGAGCAGTTCTTC | CASSVELSSGLNEQFF
- | 15 | TRBJ1-5 | - | TRBV28 | TGTGCCAGCAGTTTCGCGGCAACTAGCAATCAGCCCCAGCATTTT | CASSFAATSNQPQHF
- | 14 | TRBJ2-3 | TRBD2 | TRBV24-1 | TGTGCCACCAGTCCTACTAGCGGCACAGATACGCAGTATTTT | CATSPTSGTDTQYF
- | 14 | TRBJ2-5 | TRBD2 | TRBV18 | TGTGCCAGCTCCCCCGGGACTAGTGGGGAGACCCAGTACTTC | CASSPGTSGETQYF
- | 15 | TRBJ2-1 | TRBD1 | TRBV11-3 | TGTGCCAGCAGCACCACGGACAGGGGGCGAAGTGAGCAGTTCTTC | CASSTTDRGRSEQFF
- | 15 | TRBJ2-3 | TRBD2 | TRBV18 | TGTGCCAGCTCTGGACTAGCGGGAGGTCCAGATACGCAGTATTTT | CASSGLAGGPDTQYF
- | 11 | TRBJ1-1 | TRBD1 | TRBV2 | TGTGCCAGAGACAGGGAAACTGAAGCTTTCTTT | CARDRETEAFF
few | 12 | TRBJ2-7 | - | TRBV27 | TGTGCCAGCAGTTCAGTTGCCTACGAGCAGTACTTC | CASSSVAYEQYF
- | 12 | TRBJ1-5 | TRBD1 | TRBV27 | TGTGCCAGCGCCCAGGGGGGCCAGCCCCAGCATTTT | CASAQGGQPQHF
- | 15 | TRBJ1-6 | - | TRBV7-2 | TGTGCCAGCAGCTTAGACTGGGCCCGAAATTCACCCCTCCACTTT | CASSLDWARNSPLHF
- | 15 | TRBJ2-3 | TRBD2 | TRBV3-1/TRBV3-2 | TGTGCCAGCAGCCATCCAGCGGGACCGACAGATACGCAGTATTTT | CASSHPAGPTDTQYF
- | 14 | TRBJ2-3 | - | TRBV7-3 | TGTGCCAGCAGCTTAGGTCTAGCATCCGATACGCAGTATTTT | CASSLGLASDTQYF
- | 13 | TRBJ2-1 | - | TRBV12-5 | TGTGCTAGTGGTTTGGTTGGCAGGAATGAGCAGTTCTTC | CASGLVGRNEQFF
- | 13 | TRBJ2-7 | - | TRBV5-8 | TGTGCCAGCAGGACCGAAGGAGACTACGAGCAGTACTTC | CASRTEGDYEQYF
once | 16 | TRBJ2-5 | TRBD1 | TRBV25-1 | TGTGCCAGCAGTGTAGCCGGGACAGGTTTCCAAGAGACCCAGTACTTC | CASSVAGTGFQETQYF
- | 13 | TRBJ1-6 | - | TRBV5-4 | TGTGCCAGCGGGAGGGGCAAGAATTCACCCCTCCACTTT | CASGRGKNSPLHF
few | 14 | TRBJ2-2 | TRBD2 | TRBV6-5 | TGTGCCAGCGGGGCGGGAGCGGGCACCGGGGAGCTGTTTTTT | CASGAGAGTGELFF
- | 18 | TRBJ2-3 | TRBD2 | TRBV24-1 | TGTGCCACCAGTGATTTGGGACTAGCGGGAGAACCGGGAGATACGCAGTATTTT | CATSDLGLAGEPGDTQYF
once | 16 | TRBJ1-4 | - | TRBV7-9 | TGTGCCAGCAGCTTAGAGGTGACAGATGTCTCTGAAAAACTGTTTTTT | CASSLEVTDVSEKLFF
- | 14 | TRBJ1-2 | TRBD1 | TRBV5-1 | TGCGCCAGCAGCTCAACACAGGGGCACTATGGCTACACCTTC | CASSSTQGHYGYTF
once | 14 | TRBJ2-7 | - | TRBV3-1/TRBV3-2 | TGTGCCAGCAGCCCGGGGGACCTTGGGGAAGAGCAGTACTTC | CASSPGDLGEEQYF
few | 11 | TRBJ1-2 | - | TRBV20-1 | TGCAGTGCTAGCGGTACCTATGGCTACACCTTC | CSASGTYGYTF
few | 13 | TRBJ1-1 | - | TRBV7-2 | TGTGCCAGCAGCTCAGGGATGAACACTGAAGCTTTCTTT | CASSSGMNTEAFF
- | 15 | TRBJ2-3 | - | TRBV9 | TGTGCCAGCAGCGTAGGCCTAGCCCGCACAGATACGCAGTATTTT | CASSVGLARTDTQYF